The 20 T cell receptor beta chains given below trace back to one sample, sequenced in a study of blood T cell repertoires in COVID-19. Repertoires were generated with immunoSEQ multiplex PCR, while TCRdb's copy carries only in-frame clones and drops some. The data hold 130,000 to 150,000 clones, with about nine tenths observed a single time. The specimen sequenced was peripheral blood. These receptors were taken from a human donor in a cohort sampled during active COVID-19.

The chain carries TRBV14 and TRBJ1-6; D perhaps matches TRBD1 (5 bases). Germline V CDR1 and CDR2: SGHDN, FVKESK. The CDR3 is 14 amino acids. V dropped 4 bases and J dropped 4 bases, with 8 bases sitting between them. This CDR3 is CASSRTPYNSPLHF. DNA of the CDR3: TGTGCCAGCAGCCGGACACCTTATAATTCACCCCTCCACTTT.

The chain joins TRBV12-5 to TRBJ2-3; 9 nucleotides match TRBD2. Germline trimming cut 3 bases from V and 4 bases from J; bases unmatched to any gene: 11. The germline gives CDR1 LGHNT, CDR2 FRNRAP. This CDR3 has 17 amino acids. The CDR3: CASGLGRGGSRADTQYF. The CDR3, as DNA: TGTGCTAGTGGTTTAGGGCGGGGGGGCTCAAGGGCAGATACGCAGTATTTT. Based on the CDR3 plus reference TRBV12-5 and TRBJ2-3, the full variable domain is DARVTQTPRHKVTEMGQEVTMRCQPILGHNTVFWYRQTMMQGLELLAYFRNRAPLDDSGMPKDRFSAEMPDATLATLKIQPSEPRDSAVYFCASGLGRGGSRADTQYFGPGTRLTVL.

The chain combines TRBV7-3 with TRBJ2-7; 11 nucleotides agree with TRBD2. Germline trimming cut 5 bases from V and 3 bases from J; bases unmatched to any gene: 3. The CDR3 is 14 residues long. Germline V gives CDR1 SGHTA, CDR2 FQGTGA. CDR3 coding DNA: TGTGCCAGCAGCCCTGGGACTAGCGGCTACGAGCAGTACTTC. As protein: CASSPGTSGYEQYF.

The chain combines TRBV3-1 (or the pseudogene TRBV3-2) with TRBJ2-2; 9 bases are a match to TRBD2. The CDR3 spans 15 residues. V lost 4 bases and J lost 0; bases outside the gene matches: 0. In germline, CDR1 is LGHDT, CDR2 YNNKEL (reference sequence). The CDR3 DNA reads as TGTGCCAGCAGCCTAGCGGGAGCGAACACCGGGGAGCTGTTTTTT. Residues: CASSLAGANTGELFF.

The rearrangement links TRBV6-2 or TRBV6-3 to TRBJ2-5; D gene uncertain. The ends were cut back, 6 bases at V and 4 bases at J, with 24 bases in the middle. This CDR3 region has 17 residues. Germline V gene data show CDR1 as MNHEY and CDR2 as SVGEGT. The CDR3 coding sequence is TGTGCCAGCAGCCGGAGCACCCATTTTGTTTCGGGAGAGACCCAGTACTTC. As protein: CASSRSTHFVSGETQYF.

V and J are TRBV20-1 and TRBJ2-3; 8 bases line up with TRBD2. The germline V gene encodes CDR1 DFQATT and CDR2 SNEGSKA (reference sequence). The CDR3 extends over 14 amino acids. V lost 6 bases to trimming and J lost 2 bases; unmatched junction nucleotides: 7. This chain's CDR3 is CSASTSGYTDTQYF. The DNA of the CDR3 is TGCAGTGCCAGTACTAGCGGCTACACAGATACGCAGTATTTT.

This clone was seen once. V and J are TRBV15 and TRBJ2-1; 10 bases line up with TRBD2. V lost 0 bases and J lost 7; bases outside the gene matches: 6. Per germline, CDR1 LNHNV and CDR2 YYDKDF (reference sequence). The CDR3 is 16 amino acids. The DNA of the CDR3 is TGTGCCACCAGCAGAGAAAGCGGGGGGGCCTGGAATGAGCAGTTCTTC. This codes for CATSRESGGAWNEQFF.

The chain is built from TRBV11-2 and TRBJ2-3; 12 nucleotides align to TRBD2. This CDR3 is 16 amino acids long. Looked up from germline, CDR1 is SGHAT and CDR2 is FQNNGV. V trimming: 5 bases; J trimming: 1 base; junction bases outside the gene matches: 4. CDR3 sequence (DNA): TGTGCCAGCAGCCCCCTAGCGGGGGGGCGCACAGATACGCAGTATTTT. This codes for CASSPLAGGRTDTQYF.

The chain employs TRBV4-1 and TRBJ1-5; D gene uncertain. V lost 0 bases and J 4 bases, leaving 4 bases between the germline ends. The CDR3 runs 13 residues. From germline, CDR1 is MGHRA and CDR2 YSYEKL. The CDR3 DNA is TGCGCCAGCAGCCAAGACGGGAATCAGCCCCAGCATTTT. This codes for CASSQDGNQPQHF.

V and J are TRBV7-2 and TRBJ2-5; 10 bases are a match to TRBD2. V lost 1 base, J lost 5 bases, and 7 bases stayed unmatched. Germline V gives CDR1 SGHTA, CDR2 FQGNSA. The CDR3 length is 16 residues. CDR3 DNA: TGTGCCAGCAGCTTAGGATTAGCGGGGGGCGTGGAGACCCAGTACTTC. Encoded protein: CASSLGLAGGVETQYF.

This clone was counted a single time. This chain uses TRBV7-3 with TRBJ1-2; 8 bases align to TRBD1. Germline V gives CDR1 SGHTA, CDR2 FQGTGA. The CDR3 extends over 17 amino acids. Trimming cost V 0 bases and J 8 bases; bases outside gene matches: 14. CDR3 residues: CASSLTGTGRRLTGYTF. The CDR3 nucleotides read TGTGCCAGCAGCTTAACCGGGACAGGTCGGCGATTGACGGGCTACACCTTC.

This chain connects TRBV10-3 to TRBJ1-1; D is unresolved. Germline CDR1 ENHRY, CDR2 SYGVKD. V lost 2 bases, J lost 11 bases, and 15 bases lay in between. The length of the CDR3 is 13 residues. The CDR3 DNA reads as TGTGCCATCAGTGAGAGCGCGGGAGGTTATGCTTTCTTT. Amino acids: CAISESAGGYAFF.

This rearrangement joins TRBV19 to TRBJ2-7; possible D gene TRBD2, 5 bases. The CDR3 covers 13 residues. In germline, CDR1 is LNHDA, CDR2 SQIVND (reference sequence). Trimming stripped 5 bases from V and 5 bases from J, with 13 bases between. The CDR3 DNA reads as TGTGCCAGTAGTGGTCTAGCTGGCGACGAGCAGTACTTC. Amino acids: CASSGLAGDEQYF.

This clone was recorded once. CDR3 protein: CASNLMRQGSTGELFF. The CDR3 DNA reads TGTGCCAGCAACCTAATGAGACAGGGTAGTACCGGGGAGCTGTTTTTT. The gene calls are TRBV5-6 and TRBJ2-2; 7 nucleotides agree with TRBD1. With 6 bases clipped from V and 5 bases from J, the junction kept 13 bases outside the gene matches. The CDR3 length is 16 residues. CDR1 and CDR2 (germline): SGHDT, YYEEEE.

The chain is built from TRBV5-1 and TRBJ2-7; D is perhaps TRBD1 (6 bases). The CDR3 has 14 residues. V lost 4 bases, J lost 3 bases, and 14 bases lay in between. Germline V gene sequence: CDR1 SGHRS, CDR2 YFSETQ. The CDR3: CASSPRTDNYEQYF. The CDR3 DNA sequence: TGCGCCAGCAGCCCCCGGACAGACAACTACGAGCAGTACTTC.

CDR3: CASSKTDNEQFF. The CDR3 nucleotides read TGCGCCAGCAGCAAGACAGACAATGAGCAGTTCTTC. The chain combines TRBV4-3 with TRBJ2-1; D is possibly TRBD1 (5 bases). Trimming pared 5 bases from V and 5 bases from J, leaving 7 bases between. This CDR3 has 12 residues. Germline V gives CDR1 LGHNA, CDR2 YSLEER.

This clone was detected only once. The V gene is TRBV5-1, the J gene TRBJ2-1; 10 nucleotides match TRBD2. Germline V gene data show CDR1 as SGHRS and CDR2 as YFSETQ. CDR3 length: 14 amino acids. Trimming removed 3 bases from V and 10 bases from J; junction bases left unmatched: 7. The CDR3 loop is CASSSALTSGEQFF. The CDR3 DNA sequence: TGCGCCAGCAGCTCGGCCCTGACTAGCGGGGAGCAGTTCTTC.

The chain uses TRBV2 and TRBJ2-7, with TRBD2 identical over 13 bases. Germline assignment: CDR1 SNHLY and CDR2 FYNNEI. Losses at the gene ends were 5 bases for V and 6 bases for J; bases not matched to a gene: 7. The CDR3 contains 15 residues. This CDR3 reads CASSLGLAGAGEQYF. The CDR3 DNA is TGTGCCAGCAGTCTCGGACTAGCGGGAGCTGGCGAGCAGTACTTC.

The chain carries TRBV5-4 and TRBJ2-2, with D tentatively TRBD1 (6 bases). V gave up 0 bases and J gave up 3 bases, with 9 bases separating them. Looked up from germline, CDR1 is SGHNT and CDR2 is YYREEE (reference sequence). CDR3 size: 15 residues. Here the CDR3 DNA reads TGTGCCAGCAGCTTGGCAGGGGTCGACACCGGGGAGCTGTTTTTT. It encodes CASSLAGVDTGELFF.

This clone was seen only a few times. CDR3 sequence: CASSQNRDRGQETQYF. CDR3 DNA: TGTGCCAGCAGCCAAAACCGGGACAGGGGTCAAGAGACCCAGTACTTC. J is TRBJ2-5 and V is TRBV3-1 (or the pseudogene TRBV3-2), with 10 bases matching TRBD1. Looked up from germline, CDR1 is LGHDT and CDR2 is YNNKEL (reference sequence). This CDR3 is built from 16 residues. V dropped 2 bases and J dropped 2; count of bases not matched to a gene: 5.